This T cell receptor (beta chain) was sequenced for a study of cytomegalovirus exposure and HLA in healthy donors. Study-level results: Most TCR sequences showed up rarely, but some public TCRs showed up in many donors. In the roughly 120 validation repertoires, a later analysis found that first-cohort TCR clusters tended to co-occur. Among TCR beta chains, those listed as cytomegalovirus-associated numbered fewer than 200.

CDR3 length: 15 amino acids. The V segment lost 5 bases and the J segment 4 bases; nucleotides outside the gene matches: 9. The germline gives CDR1 MNHEY, CDR2 SMNVEV (reference sequence). Clones were sequenced by immunoSEQ multiplex PCR, and TCRdb holds only the in-frame ones, with some missing. The sample contains approximately 190,000 clones, approximately 84% of which appear only once. Worth noting for this clone: The antigen remains unidentified.

This clonotype originated in a man between 18 and 35 years old in good health and CMV-seropositive. The chain employs TRBV27 and TRBJ2-7, with 9 bases that match TRBD1. The material sequenced was PBMCs. CDR3 amino acids: CASSPPGTGYYEQYF. Here the CDR3 DNA reads TGTGCCAGCAGTCCGCCCGGGACAGGGTATTACGAGCAGTACTTC.